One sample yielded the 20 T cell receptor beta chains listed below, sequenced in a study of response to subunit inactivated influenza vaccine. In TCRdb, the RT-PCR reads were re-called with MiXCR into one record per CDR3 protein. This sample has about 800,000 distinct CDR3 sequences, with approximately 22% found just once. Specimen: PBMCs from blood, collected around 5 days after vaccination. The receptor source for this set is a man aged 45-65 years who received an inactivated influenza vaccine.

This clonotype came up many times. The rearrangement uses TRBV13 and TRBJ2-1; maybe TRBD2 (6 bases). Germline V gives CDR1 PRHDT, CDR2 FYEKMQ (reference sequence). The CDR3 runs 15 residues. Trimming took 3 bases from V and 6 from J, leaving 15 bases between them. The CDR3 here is CASSFSLGRSNEQFF. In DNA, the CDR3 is TGTGCCAGCAGCTTTAGTCTCGGGAGATCCAATGAGCAGTTCTTC.

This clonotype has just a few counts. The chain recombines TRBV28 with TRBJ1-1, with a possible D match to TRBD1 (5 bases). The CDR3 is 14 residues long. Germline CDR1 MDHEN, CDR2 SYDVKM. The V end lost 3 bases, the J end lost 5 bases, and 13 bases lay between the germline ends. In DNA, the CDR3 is TGTGCCAGCAGTTTGGCAGGGAGGGAAACTGAAGCTTTCTTT. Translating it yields CASSLAGRETEAFF.

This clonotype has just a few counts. CDR3 nucleotides: TGCAGTGCTAGAGTAGGGACCGACTATGGCTACACCTTC. Encoded protein: CSARVGTDYGYTF. The chain joins TRBV20-1 to TRBJ1-2, with D tentatively TRBD1 (5 bases). V was shortened by 1 base and J by 3 bases, with 9 bases between the two germline ends. The CDR3 totals 13 residues. Germline V gene sequence: CDR1 DFQATT, CDR2 SNEGSKA (reference sequence).

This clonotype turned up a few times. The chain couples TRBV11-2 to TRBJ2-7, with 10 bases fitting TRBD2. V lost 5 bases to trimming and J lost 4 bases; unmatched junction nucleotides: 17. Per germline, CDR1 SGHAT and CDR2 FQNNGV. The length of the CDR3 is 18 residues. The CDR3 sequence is CASSSRSGGAGRQYEQYF. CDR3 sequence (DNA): TGTGCCAGCAGCAGTCGAAGCGGGGGGGCCGGTAGACAGTACGAGCAGTACTTC. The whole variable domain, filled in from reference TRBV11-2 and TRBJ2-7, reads EAGVAQSPRYKIIEKRQSVAFWCNPISGHATLYWYQQILGQGPKLLIQFQNNGVVDDSQLPKDRFSAERLKGVDSTLKIQPAKLEDSAVYLCASSSRSGGAGRQYEQYFGPGTRLTVT.

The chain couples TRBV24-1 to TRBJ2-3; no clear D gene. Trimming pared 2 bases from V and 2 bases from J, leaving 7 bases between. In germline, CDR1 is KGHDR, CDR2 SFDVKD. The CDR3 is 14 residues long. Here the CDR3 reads CATSDSGHTDTQYF. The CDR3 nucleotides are TGTGCCACCAGTGATTCGGGCCACACAGATACGCAGTATTTT.

CDR3 amino acids: CSVEDTGISYGYTF. CDR3 nucleotide sequence: TGCAGCGTTGAAGATACAGGGATTAGCTATGGCTACACCTTC. This sequence joins TRBV29-1 and TRBJ1-2, with D possibly TRBD1 on 6 matching bases. V lost 0 bases to trimming and J lost 4 bases, with 12 bases between them. The CDR3 has 14 amino acids. From germline, CDR1 is SQVTM and CDR2 ANQGSEA.

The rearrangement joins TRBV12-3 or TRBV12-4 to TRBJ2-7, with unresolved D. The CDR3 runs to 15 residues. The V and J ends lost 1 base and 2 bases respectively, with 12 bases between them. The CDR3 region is CASSLEPERPYEQYF. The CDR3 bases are TGTGCCAGCAGTTTAGAACCCGAGAGGCCCTACGAGCAGTACTTC.

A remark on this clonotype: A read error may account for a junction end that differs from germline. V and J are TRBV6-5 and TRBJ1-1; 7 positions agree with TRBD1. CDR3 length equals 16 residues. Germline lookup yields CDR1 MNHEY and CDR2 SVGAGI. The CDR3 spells CASSYRQGVMNTEAYF. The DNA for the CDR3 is TGTGCCAGCAGTTACCGTCAGGGGGTAATGAACACTGAAGCTTACTTT.

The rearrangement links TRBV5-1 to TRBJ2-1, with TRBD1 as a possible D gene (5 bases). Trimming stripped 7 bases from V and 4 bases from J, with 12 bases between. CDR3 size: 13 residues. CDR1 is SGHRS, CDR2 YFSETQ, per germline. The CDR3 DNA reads TGCGCCAGCTACTCGACAGCTTACAATGAGCAGTTCTTC. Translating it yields CASYSTAYNEQFF.

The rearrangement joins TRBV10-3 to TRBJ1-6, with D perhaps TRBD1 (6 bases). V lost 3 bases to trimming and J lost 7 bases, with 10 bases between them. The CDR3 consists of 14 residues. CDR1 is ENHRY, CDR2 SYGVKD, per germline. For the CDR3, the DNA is TGTGCCATCAGTGAACAGGGCTTGAATTCACCCCTCCACTTT. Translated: CAISEQGLNSPLHF.

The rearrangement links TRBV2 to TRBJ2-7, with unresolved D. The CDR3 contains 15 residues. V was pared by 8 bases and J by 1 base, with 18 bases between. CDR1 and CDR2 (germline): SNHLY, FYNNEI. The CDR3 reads CASRPVGMGSYEQYF. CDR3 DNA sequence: TGTGCCAGCCGACCCGTTGGTATGGGGTCCTACGAGCAGTACTTC.

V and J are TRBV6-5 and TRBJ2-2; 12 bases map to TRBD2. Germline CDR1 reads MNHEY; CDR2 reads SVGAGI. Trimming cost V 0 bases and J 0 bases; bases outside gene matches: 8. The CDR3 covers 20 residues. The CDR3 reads CASSYSWGRLAGANTGELFF. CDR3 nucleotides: TGTGCCAGCAGTTACTCCTGGGGGAGACTAGCGGGAGCGAACACCGGGGAGCTGTTTTTT.

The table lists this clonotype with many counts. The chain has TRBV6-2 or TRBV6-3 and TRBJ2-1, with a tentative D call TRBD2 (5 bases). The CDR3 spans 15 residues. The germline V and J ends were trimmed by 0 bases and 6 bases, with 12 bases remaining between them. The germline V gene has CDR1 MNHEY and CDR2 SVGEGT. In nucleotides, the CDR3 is TGTGCCAGCAGTTACTCTATCGCCGGGATCAATGAGCAGTTCTTC. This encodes CASSYSIAGINEQFF.

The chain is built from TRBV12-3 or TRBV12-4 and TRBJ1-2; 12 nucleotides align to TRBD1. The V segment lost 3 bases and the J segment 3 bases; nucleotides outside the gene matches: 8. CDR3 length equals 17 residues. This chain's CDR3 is CASSFGTGGASDYGYTF. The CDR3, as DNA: TGTGCCAGCAGTTTTGGGACAGGGGGCGCTTCGGACTATGGCTACACCTTC.

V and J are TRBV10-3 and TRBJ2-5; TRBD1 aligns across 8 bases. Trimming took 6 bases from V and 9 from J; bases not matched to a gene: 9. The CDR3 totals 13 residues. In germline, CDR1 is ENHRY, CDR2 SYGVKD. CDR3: CAIRDRAGEPQYF. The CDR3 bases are TGTGCCATCAGGGACAGGGCAGGGGAGCCCCAGTACTTC.

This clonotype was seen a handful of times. The CDR3 protein is CSVEDIIWASSYNEQFF. CDR3 coding DNA: TGCAGCGTTGAAGACATCATTTGGGCCAGCTCCTACAATGAGCAGTTCTTC. This sequence joins TRBV29-1 and TRBJ2-1; D is unresolved. The CDR3 extends over 17 amino acids. Deletions cut 0 bases from V and 0 bases from J, with 15 bases between. Germline loops: CDR1 SQVTM, CDR2 ANQGSEA.

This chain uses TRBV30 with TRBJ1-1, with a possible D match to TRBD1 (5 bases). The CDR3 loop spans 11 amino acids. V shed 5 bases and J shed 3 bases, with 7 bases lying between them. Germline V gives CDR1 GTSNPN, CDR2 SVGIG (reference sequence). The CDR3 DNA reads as TGTGCCTGGCAGGGAGACACTGAAGCTTTCTTT. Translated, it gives CAWQGDTEAFF.

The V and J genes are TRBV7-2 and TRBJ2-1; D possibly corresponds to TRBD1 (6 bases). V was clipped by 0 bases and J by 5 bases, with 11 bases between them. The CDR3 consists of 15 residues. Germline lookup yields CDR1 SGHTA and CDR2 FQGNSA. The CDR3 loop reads CASSLARTANNEQFF. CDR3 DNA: TGTGCCAGCAGCTTAGCCCGGACAGCTAACAATGAGCAGTTCTTC.

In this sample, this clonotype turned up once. The CDR3 bases are TGCAGTGCAACCCAGGGGGCCATTTTCTATGGCTACACCTTC. This sequence encodes CSATQGAIFYGYTF. The chain recombines TRBV20-1 with TRBJ1-2; 8 nucleotides agree with TRBD1. The J segment lost 4 bases and the V segment lost 6 bases, leaving 10 bases of the junction unmatched. Germline values: CDR1 DFQATT, CDR2 SNEGSKA (reference sequence). There are 14 residues in the CDR3.

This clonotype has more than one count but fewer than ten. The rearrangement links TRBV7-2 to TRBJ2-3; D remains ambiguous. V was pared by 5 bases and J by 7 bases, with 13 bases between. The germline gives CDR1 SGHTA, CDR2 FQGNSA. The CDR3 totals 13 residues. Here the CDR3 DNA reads TGTGCCAGCAGCACAACGATGGGGTATACGCAGTATTTT. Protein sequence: CASSTTMGYTQYF.